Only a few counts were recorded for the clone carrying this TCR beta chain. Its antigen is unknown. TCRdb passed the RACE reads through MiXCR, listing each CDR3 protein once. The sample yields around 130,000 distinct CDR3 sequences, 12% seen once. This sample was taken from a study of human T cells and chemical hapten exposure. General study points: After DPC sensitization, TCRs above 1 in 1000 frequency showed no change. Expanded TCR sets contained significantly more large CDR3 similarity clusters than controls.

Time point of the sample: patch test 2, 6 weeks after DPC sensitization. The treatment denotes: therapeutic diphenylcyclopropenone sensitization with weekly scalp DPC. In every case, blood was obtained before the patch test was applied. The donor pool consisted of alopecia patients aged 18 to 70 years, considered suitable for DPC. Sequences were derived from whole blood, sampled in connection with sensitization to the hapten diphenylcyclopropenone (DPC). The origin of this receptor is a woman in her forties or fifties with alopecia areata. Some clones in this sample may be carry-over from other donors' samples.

The CDR3 DNA follows: TGTGCCAGCAGCGATGACAACCTAAAAAATGAGCAGTTCTTC. Its protein is CASSDDNLKNEQFF. The V gene is TRBV11-3, the J gene TRBJ2-1; no clear D gene. The CDR3 length is 14 residues. CDR1 and CDR2 (germline): SGHNT, YENEEA. V was pared by 5 bases and J by 7 bases, with 15 bases between.